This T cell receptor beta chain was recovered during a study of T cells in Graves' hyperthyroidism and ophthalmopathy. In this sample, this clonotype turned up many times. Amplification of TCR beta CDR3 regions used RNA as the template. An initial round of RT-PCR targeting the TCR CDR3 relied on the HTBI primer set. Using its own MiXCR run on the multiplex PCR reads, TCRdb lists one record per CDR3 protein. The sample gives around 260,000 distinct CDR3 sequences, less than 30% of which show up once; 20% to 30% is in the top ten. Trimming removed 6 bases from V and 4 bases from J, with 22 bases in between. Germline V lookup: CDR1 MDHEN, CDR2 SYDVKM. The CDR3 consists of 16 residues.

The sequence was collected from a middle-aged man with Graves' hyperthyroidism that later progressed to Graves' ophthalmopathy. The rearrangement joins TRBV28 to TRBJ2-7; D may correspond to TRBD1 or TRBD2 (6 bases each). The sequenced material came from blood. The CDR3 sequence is CASSSLPGRGRYEQYF. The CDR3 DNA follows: TGTGCCAGCAGCTCCCTGCCGGGTCGGGGGCGGTACGAGCAGTACTTC.